Sequencing of this T cell receptor (beta chain) was carried out in a study of CD8+ T cells in alopecia areata. V was shortened by 2 bases and J by 6 bases, with 14 bases between the two germline ends. The CDR3 runs to 14 residues. Germline V lookup: CDR1 MNHEY, CDR2 SMNVEV (reference sequence). Once RNA had been extracted, it was reverse transcribed into cDNA to act as the sequencing template. Method: immunoSEQ multiplex PCR; TCRdb's copy keeps in-frame clones and lacks some. The data show about 150,000 clones, more than 45% seen once. The sequencing input was CD4+ T cells sorted from blood. The rearrangement uses TRBV27 and TRBJ2-7; D may correspond to TRBD1 or TRBD2 (6 bases each). The sequence was obtained from a human donor with alopecia areata. The DNA for the CDR3 is TGTGCCAGCAGTTTAAAGTCTCGGGGGCGCGAGCAGTACTTC. This translates into CASSLKSRGREQYF.